Listed below are T cell receptor beta chains from one sample, sequenced in a study of blood T cell repertoires in COVID-19. Some clones are missing from TCRdb's copy, which holds only in-frame ones; the method was immunoSEQ multiplex PCR. Of under 120,000 clones listed, 69% are singletons. Material for sequencing was peripheral blood. The receptors were gathered from a man aged 80 or over with acute or convalescent COVID-19. The conserved cysteine and the conserved F or W are not part of the CDR3 here. A D gene is named only where the DNA matches it firmly.

v_call	j_call	cdr3_length	d_call	cdr3_aa
TRBV6-1	TRBJ1-3	11	-	ASSEASGNTIY
TRBV19	TRBJ2-5	10	-	ASGRIEETQY
TRBV7-9	TRBJ2-1	14	TRBD1	ASSLYWDRDYNEQF
TRBV5-4	TRBJ2-6	15	TRBD1	ASRPGQGTSGANVLT
TRBV15	TRBJ2-7	12	-	ATSRDPGSYEQY
TRBV11-2	TRBJ2-7	12	-	ASSLGSFSYEQY
TRBV6-5	TRBJ2-1	10	-	ASSRRRGEQF
TRBV21-1	TRBJ2-2	11	-	ASSSPDTGELF
TRBV4-2	TRBJ1-2	11	-	ASSRTDSLSYT
TRBV14	TRBJ1-2	11	TRBD1	ASSLGTVGIYT
TRBV6-4	TRBJ2-3	13	-	ASSVGNTRGDTQY
TRBV5-1	TRBJ2-7	13	-	ASSLDRTTFYEQY
TRBV18	TRBJ2-7	14	-	ASSPRIEQVAEEQY
TRBV5-6	TRBJ2-3	13	-	ASSLPGLATDTQY
TRBV13	TRBJ2-7	15	TRBD1	ASSLDRGTGHSYEQY
TRBV30	TRBJ2-7	13	TRBD2	AWNVRTSGSYEQY
TRBV6-5	TRBJ2-1	11	TRBD1	ASRPGTGGEQF
TRBV2	TRBJ2-5	11	-	ASNTQAQETQY
TRBV6-5	TRBJ1-1	12	-	ASRRGRDNTEAF
TRBV7-9	TRBJ2-7	14	TRBD1	ASSYSRDSKGYEQY
TRBV6-2/TRBV6-3	TRBJ2-7	14	TRBD1	ASSYPPGQGEREQY
TRBV27	TRBJ2-3	14	-	ASRPKGAVLADTQY
TRBV3-1/TRBV3-2	TRBJ1-2	11	-	ASSRGFNYGYT
TRBV5-6	TRBJ1-4	12	-	ASSLGASYEKLF
TRBV29-1	TRBJ1-1	12	TRBD1	STLTGGGSTEAF
TRBV19	TRBJ2-3	15	-	ASSPWGDPKGSDTQY
TRBV9	TRBJ2-4	12	-	ASSVGRAQNIQY
TRBV15	TRBJ2-5	10	-	ATSRGGGTQY
TRBV19	TRBJ2-2	13	-	ASRNGGTNTGELF
TRBV20-1	TRBJ1-5	12	-	SASGGLGNQPQH
TRBV19	TRBJ2-7	13	TRBD2	ASSTPGRSSYEQY